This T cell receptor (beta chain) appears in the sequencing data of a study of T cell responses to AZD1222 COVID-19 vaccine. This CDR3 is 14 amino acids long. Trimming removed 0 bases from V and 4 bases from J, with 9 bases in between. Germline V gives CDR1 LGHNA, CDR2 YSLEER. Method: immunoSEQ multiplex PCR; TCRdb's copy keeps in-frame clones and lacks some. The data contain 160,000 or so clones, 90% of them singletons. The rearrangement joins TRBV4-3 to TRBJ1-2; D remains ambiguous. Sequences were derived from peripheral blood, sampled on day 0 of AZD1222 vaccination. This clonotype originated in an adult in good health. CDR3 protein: CASSQDVGGYGYTF. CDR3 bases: TGCGCCAGCAGCCAAGATGTGGGTGGCTATGGCTACACCTTC.